This TCR beta chain appears in the sequencing data of a study of blood T cell repertoires in COVID-19 (dated by TCRdb to the early 2020s). About the study as a whole: Samples covering the acute and convalescent phases of COVID-19 were provided by collaborators in the United States, Italy and Spain. The material from the prospective study consisted of cDNA or gDNA derived from T cells, B-cell-depleted T cells, or PBMCs. Subjects who had been exposed to COVID-19, were actively infected with it, or had recovered from it provided the deeply sampled blood TCRbeta repertoires that made up the dataset. The repertoires were made available in a free public database intended to serve as a resource for research on the immune response to SARS-CoV-2. Samples were obtained from the ongoing ImmuneRACE study (first 160 participants) and from 1,254 subjects provided by 6 global collaborators. A de-identified subject ID, COVID-19 status, age in years and sex were almost always included in the sample metadata. HLA class I and class II types, where available, came from metadata supplied by the sample provider rather than from assay-based typing.

Whole blood was collected in K2EDTA tubes by collaborating institutions according to the institutions' own protocols. For TCRbeta analysis, collaborator samples were shipped as frozen whole blood, as isolated PBMCs, or as DNA extracted from either sample type. The CDR3 numbers 18 residues from cysteine through phenylalanine. The retained sequence is limited to the CDR3, 54 bases, with the frame set at the first base. Via the germline V gene (reference sequence), CDR1 is SEHNR and CDR2 FQNEAQ. The trim is 2 bases for V and 0 bases for J, with a gap of 14 bases between the germline ends. In this sample, this clone turned up a few times. Its antigen is still unknown. Base qualities are not provided; no much larger clone lies one nucleotide away. General conclusions and limits of the study: The quantity of clinical and demographic metadata differed by source and by participant and was supplied without curation.

The immunoSEQ Assay, a bias-controlled multiplex PCR, was used to amplify TCRbeta CDR3 regions from genomic DNA. The study's own analysis went as follows. Nucleated cell counts per sample were estimated from amplification of reference gene primers within the assay. To quantify the absolute abundance of each unique TCRbeta CDR3 rearrangement, sequence reads were collapsed and filtered. Productive Simpson clonality was computed per sample as the square root of Simpson's diversity index over productive rearrangements. TCRdb took over this immuneACCESS table, retaining in-frame rearrangements with V and J assigned. Such tables are incomplete; in checked studies, under half of the missing clones stem from an unresolved V gene, and the remainder is unexplained. D and trimming were read from the DNA, whereas the V and J calls and clone size are those reported in that table. The sample table shows 95,000 to 150,000 clones, and around nine tenths are seen once. Together, the top ten hold 1.2% of the sample.

The sequence was collected from an elderly woman with acute or convalescent COVID-19. The sample comprised peripheral blood. In this chain, TRBV7-9 is recombined with TRBJ2-6, and TRBD1 may be the D gene, going by 5 matching bases. CDR3 region: CASSLLRGPSSGANVLTF. The DNA sequence is given as TGTGCCAGCAGCTTATTAAGGGGTCCCAGCTCTGGGGCCAACGTCCTGACTTTC.